This passage covers 32 T cell receptor beta chains from one sample sequenced in a study of Ad26.COV2.S vaccination and SARS-CoV-2 variants. The treatment here: roughly 18 received Ad26.COV2.S at low or high dose, single or two shots; a few received placebo; per-sample allocation not given. Day 63 after the first injection of vaccine or placebo was the sampling time. Clones were read by immunoSEQ multiplex PCR, and TCRdb kept only the in-frame ones, dropping some. The data hold about 350,000 clones, with around 89% observed a single time. The sample here was peripheral blood, taken in a trial of Ad26.COV2.S vaccine versus placebo. The receptor set was obtained from a person aged 18-65 years who received the Ad26.COV2.S COVID-19 vaccine or a placebo.

J is TRBJ1-5 and V is TRBV10-3; D gene ambiguous. With 4 bases removed from V and 0 bases from J, the gap between germline ends came to 10 bases. The CDR3 consists of 15 residues. Germline lookup yields CDR1 ENHRY and CDR2 SYGVKD. This CDR3 reads CAISGGGNSNQPQHF. The DNA of the CDR3 is TGTGCCATCAGTGGGGGAGGCAATAGCAATCAGCCCCAGCATTTT.

The chain combines TRBV4-3 with TRBJ2-7; D may correspond to TRBD1 or TRBD2 (5 bases each). The germline V gene encodes CDR1 LGHNA and CDR2 YSLEER. CDR3 length: 15 residues. Trimming shortened V by 1 base and J by 2 bases, and 12 bases separated the two germline ends. The CDR3 loop reads CASSQGGFSAYEQYF. The CDR3 DNA sequence: TGCGCCAGCAGCCAAGGGGGGTTTTCGGCCTACGAGCAGTACTTC.

This clone has a handful of counts. CDR3 protein: CASSSAGAGTEAFF. The DNA for the CDR3 is TGTGCCAGCAGCTCCGCAGGAGCGGGCACTGAAGCTTTCTTT. J is TRBJ1-1 and V is TRBV11-2, with D unresolved. V lost 4 bases and J lost 4, with 13 bases in between. This CDR3 comprises 14 residues. The germline CDR1 and CDR2 sequences are SGHAT and FQNNGV.

This chain uses TRBV7-3 with TRBJ2-2; possibly TRBD1 or TRBD2 for D (5 bases each). The CDR3 extends over 17 amino acids. Between the trimmed V and J ends, which lost 2 bases and 4 bases, there was a span of 17 bases. Germline V CDR1 and CDR2: SGHTA, FQGTGA. Here the CDR3 DNA reads TGTGCCAGCAGCTTACGGTGGGACGGCGGGCTCACCGGGGAGCTGTTTTTT. Translation: CASSLRWDGGLTGELFF.

The rearrangement links TRBV9 to TRBJ1-2; 8 nucleotides match TRBD1. V shed 4 bases and J 8 bases; nucleotides not matched to a gene: 19. The CDR3 totals 17 residues. The germline V gene has CDR1 SGDLS and CDR2 YYNGEE. The CDR3 DNA reads TGTGCCAGCAGCAAACTAGACAGGGGCCCCTCCGCGGGAGGCTACACCTTC. Amino acids: CASSKLDRGPSAGGYTF.

The chain recombines TRBV20-1 with TRBJ1-3; 8 positions match TRBD1. Germline CDR1 DFQATT, CDR2 SNEGSKA (reference sequence). The trim removed 3 bases at V and 8 bases at J, leaving 6 bases unmatched. The length of the CDR3 is 13 residues. CDR3 in DNA: TGCAGTGCTAGTACAGGGGGTATAGACACCATATATTTT. Encoded protein: CSASTGGIDTIYF.

This clone was seen just once. This chain links TRBV6-2 or TRBV6-3 with TRBJ2-3, with 8 bases aligning to TRBD1. J lost 0 bases, V lost 5 bases, and 7 bases had no gene match. The CDR3 extends over 16 amino acids. Germline V gives CDR1 MNHEY, CDR2 SVGEGT. The CDR3 protein is CASSGTTGGSTDTQYF. As DNA, the CDR3 is TGTGCCAGCAGTGGCACCACAGGGGGAAGCACAGATACGCAGTATTTT.

V and J are TRBV18 and TRBJ2-3; 7 nucleotides align to TRBD1. Germline CDR1 reads KGHSH; CDR2 reads LQKENI. The CDR3 has 16 residues. V was clipped by 1 base and J by 3 bases; unmatched bases: 7. In DNA form, the CDR3 reads TGTGCCAGCTCACCACAGGGGGCGAGAAGGACAGATACGCAGTATTTT. This sequence encodes CASSPQGARRTDTQYF.

The chain couples TRBV7-3 to TRBJ1-6; 7 bases are a match to TRBD1. The CDR3 totals 17 residues. The V gene's germline CDR1 is SGHTA and CDR2 FQGTGA. Trimming cost V 2 bases and J 7 bases; bases outside gene matches: 11. The CDR3 protein is CASSLVGQAAGNSPLHF. CDR3 nucleotides: TGTGCCAGCAGCTTAGTAGGACAGGCAGCAGGGAATTCACCCCTCCACTTT. Complete variable domain (other parts from reference TRBV7-3 and TRBJ1-6): GAGVSQTPSNKVTEKGKYVELRCDPISGHTALYWYRQSLGQGPEFLIYFQGTGAADDSGLPNDRFFAVRPEGSVSTLKIQRTERGDSAVYLCASSLVGQAAGNSPLHFGNGTRLTVT.

V usage is TRBV5-1 and J usage is TRBJ2-2; D possibly corresponds to TRBD1 (5 bases). V was cut by 2 bases and J by 5 bases, with 7 bases left in between. This CDR3 region has 13 residues. CDR1 is SGHRS and CDR2 is YFSETQ in the germline V gene. The CDR3 is CASSFRGTGELFF. CDR3 coding DNA: TGCGCCAGCAGCTTTAGGGGAACCGGGGAGCTGTTTTTT.

This clone showed up just once. The CDR3 sequence: CASSLGTSNEQFF. The DNA for the CDR3 is TGTGCCAGCAGCTTAGGAACTAGCAATGAGCAGTTCTTC. J is TRBJ2-1 and V is TRBV7-3, with D possibly being TRBD2 (5 bases). The V gene lost 2 bases and the J gene lost 6 bases, with 8 bases spanning the gap. This CDR3 has 13 residues. The germline gives CDR1 SGHTA, CDR2 FQGTGA.

The genes are TRBV19 and TRBJ2-6, with D unclear. This CDR3 has 16 amino acids. Trimming stripped 3 bases from V and 2 bases from J, with 11 bases between. Germline CDR1 and CDR2: LNHDA and SQIVND (reference sequence). The CDR3 spells CASSILQTAGANVLTF. The CDR3 bases are TGTGCCAGTAGTATCCTTCAAACCGCTGGGGCCAACGTCCTGACTTTC.

This rearrangement joins TRBV7-2 to TRBJ1-6; 8 nucleotides match TRBD1. J was trimmed by 7 bases and V by 5 bases; bases with no gene match: 16. Germline assignment: CDR1 SGHTA and CDR2 FQGNSA. The CDR3 consists of 18 residues. The CDR3 sequence: CASSTSRQGSILNSPLHF. Written as DNA, the CDR3 is TGTGCCAGCAGCACAAGCCGACAGGGGTCGATCCTAAATTCACCCCTCCACTTT.

V and J are TRBV20-1 and TRBJ2-3; D gene unclear. V lost 4 bases and J lost 5, with 4 bases in between. From germline, CDR1 is DFQATT and CDR2 SNEGSKA (reference sequence). The CDR3 extends over 10 amino acids. CDR3 loop: CSAKRDTQYF. The CDR3 bases are TGCAGTGCTAAAAGAGATACGCAGTATTTT.

This clone was observed a single time. The chain employs TRBV7-3 and TRBJ1-5; no definite D call. V was pared by 6 bases and J by 7 bases, with 10 bases between. Germline V gene sequence: CDR1 SGHTA, CDR2 FQGTGA. The CDR3 runs 12 residues. In nucleotides, the CDR3 is TGTGCCAGCAGTCTTAATGGACAGCCCCAGCATTTT. Translated: CASSLNGQPQHF.

CDR3 nucleotides: TGTGCCAGCAGCTTGGGGGGGGGCTCGAATCAGCCCCAGCATTTT. This encodes CASSLGGGSNQPQHF. The rearrangement joins TRBV7-9 to TRBJ1-5; D may be TRBD1 (6 bases). V was trimmed by 3 bases and J by 4 bases, leaving 13 bases between them. The length of the CDR3 is 15 residues. The V gene's germline CDR1 is SEHNR and CDR2 FQNEAQ (reference sequence).

The chain combines TRBV6-5 with TRBJ2-7; 7 bases fit TRBD1. Germline trimming cut 4 bases from V and 2 bases from J; bases unmatched to any gene: 11. CDR1 is MNHEY and CDR2 is SVGAGI in the germline V gene. This CDR3 contains 16 residues. The CDR3 loop reads CASSLYRQGSTYEQYF. The CDR3 region has the DNA TGTGCCAGCAGTTTATACCGACAGGGCTCGACCTACGAGCAGTACTTC.

The rearrangement links TRBV3-1 (or the pseudogene TRBV3-2) to TRBJ1-1; D uncertain. The CDR3 contains 15 residues. Trimming stripped 1 base from V and 1 base from J, with 10 bases between. CDR1 is LGHDT, CDR2 YNNKEL, per germline (reference sequence). This CDR3 reads CASSQGVAGNTEAFF. Here the CDR3 DNA reads TGTGCCAGCAGCCAAGGGGTGGCGGGGAACACTGAAGCTTTCTTT.

The chain is built from TRBV7-3 and TRBJ1-1, with 7 bases aligning to TRBD1. CDR3 size: 17 residues. Trimming at V came to 1 base and at J to 0 bases, leaving 8 bases not matched to a gene. From germline, CDR1 is SGHTA and CDR2 FQGTGA. For the CDR3, the DNA is TGTGCCAGCAGCTTAATTCCCCGACAGGGACTGAACACTGAAGCTTTCTTT. This codes for CASSLIPRQGLNTEAFF.

This sequence joins TRBV5-6 and TRBJ2-1; D remains ambiguous. Germline values: CDR1 SGHDT, CDR2 YYEEEE. Trimming shortened V by 5 bases and J by 0 bases, and 9 bases separated the two germline ends. The CDR3 sequence is 14 residues long. CDR3 region: CASSYSSSYNEQFF. CDR3 bases: TGTGCCAGCAGTTATTCGAGCTCCTACAATGAGCAGTTCTTC.

The chain uses TRBV6-2 or TRBV6-3 and TRBJ1-2, with 7 bases lining up with TRBD1. The V and J ends lost 1 base and 8 bases, in that order; junction bases with no gene match: 4. The V gene's germline CDR1 is MNHEY and CDR2 SVGEGT. The CDR3 is 13 amino acids. The CDR3 DNA follows: TGTGCCAGCAGTTACTTGGCGGGACAGGGCTACACCTTC. This translates into CASSYLAGQGYTF.

The rearrangement links TRBV19 to TRBJ1-4, with D possibly TRBD1 on 5 matching bases. The CDR3 sequence is 12 residues long. Germline loops: CDR1 LNHDA, CDR2 SQIVND (reference sequence). V was clipped by 7 bases and J by 8 bases, with 11 bases between them. CDR3 DNA: TGTGCCAGTAACCGGCCAGGGGAAAAACTGTTTTTT. It codes for CASNRPGEKLFF. Combining the CDR3 with reference TRBV19 and TRBJ1-4 gives the whole variable domain DGGITQSPKYLFRKEGQNVTLSCEQNLNHDAMYWYRQDPGQGLRLIYYSQIVNDFQKGDIAEGYSVSREKKESFPLTVTSAQKNPTAFYLCASNRPGEKLFFGSGTQLSVL.

The rearrangement links TRBV19 to TRBJ2-2, with D perhaps matching TRBD1 (5 bases). Germline lookup yields CDR1 LNHDA and CDR2 SQIVND (reference sequence). The ends were cut back, 5 bases at V and 1 base at J, with 11 bases in the middle. The CDR3 extends over 15 amino acids. In DNA form, the CDR3 reads TGTGCCAGTAGTTTTTCAACAGGGAACACCGGGGAGCTGTTTTTT. As protein: CASSFSTGNTGELFF.

The CDR3 protein is CASSSRAGTEETQYF. Here the CDR3 DNA reads TGTGCCAGCAGCTCTCGAGCCGGGACAGAAGAGACCCAGTACTTC. The chain links TRBV5-4 to TRBJ2-5, with 7 bases lining up with TRBD1. The CDR3 runs to 15 residues. J was trimmed by 3 bases and V by 3 bases; bases with no gene match: 8. Germline V lookup: CDR1 SGHNT, CDR2 YYREEE (reference sequence).

As to this clone: This sample includes further DNA sequences coding for the same CDR3. This chain uses TRBV27 with TRBJ1-2; tentative D call: TRBD1 (5 bases). The length of the CDR3 is 14 residues. The germline gives CDR1 MNHEY, CDR2 SMNVEV (reference sequence). V was shortened by 0 bases and J by 4 bases, with 9 bases between the two germline ends. The DNA of the CDR3 is TGTGCCAGCAGTTTATCAGGGACCTTCTATGGCTACACCTTC. As protein: CASSLSGTFYGYTF.

This rearrangement joins TRBV4-2 to TRBJ1-4, with 9 bases lining up with TRBD1. The germline CDR1 and CDR2 sequences are LGHNA and YNFKEQ. CDR3 length: 19 residues. V lost 0 bases to trimming and J lost 8 bases; unmatched junction nucleotides: 16. DNA of the CDR3: TGTGCCAGCAGCCAAGATCTAACGGGACAGGGAAATTGGGCCGAAAAACTGTTTTTT. Translated, it gives CASSQDLTGQGNWAEKLFF.

V and J are TRBV30 and TRBJ1-5, with a possible D match to TRBD1 (6 bases). Germline assignment: CDR1 GTSNPN and CDR2 SVGIG (reference sequence). The CDR3 has 15 amino acids. The V end lost 0 bases, the J end lost 4 bases, and 13 bases lay between the germline ends. CDR3 sequence (DNA): TGTGCCTGGAGTGTACGATTGGGGGCTAATCAGCCCCAGCATTTT. This gives the protein CAWSVRLGANQPQHF.

The chain carries TRBV10-3 and TRBJ1-5; D unresolved. The CDR3 sequence is 15 residues long. Trimming left V 4 bases short and J 5 bases short, with 15 bases between. The germline V gene has CDR1 ENHRY and CDR2 SYGVKD. The CDR3 sequence: CAISASGDSYQPQHF. In DNA form, the CDR3 reads TGTGCCATCAGTGCCAGTGGGGATTCTTATCAGCCCCAGCATTTT.

Of note for this clone: At the DNA level, this CDR3 is encoded by other sequences in the same sample as well. V and J are TRBV5-1 and TRBJ1-2; the D gene is possibly TRBD1 (5 bases). The V gene's germline CDR1 is SGHRS and CDR2 YFSETQ. This CDR3 has 12 residues. V gave up 2 bases and J gave up 5 bases, with 7 bases separating them. CDR3 residues: CASSFDRYGYTF. The CDR3 DNA reads TGCGCCAGCAGCTTCGACAGATATGGCTACACCTTC.

A remark on this clone: In the same sample, other DNA sequences code for this CDR3. This sequence joins TRBV19 and TRBJ1-1; the D is unclear. V dropped 3 bases and J dropped 1 base, with 6 bases sitting between them. This CDR3 is built from 13 residues. Per the germline V gene, CDR1 is LNHDA and CDR2 is SQIVND (reference sequence). The CDR3 loop reads CASSIGRNTEAFF. The CDR3 DNA reads as TGTGCCAGTAGTATTGGCAGGAACACTGAAGCTTTCTTT.

Turning to this clone: The same CDR3 is also encoded by other DNA sequences in this sample. The chain joins TRBV7-2 to TRBJ1-5, with D uncertain. The CDR3 loop spans 13 amino acids. The germline CDR1 and CDR2 sequences are SGHTA and FQGNSA. Trimming cost V 5 bases and J 0 bases, with 5 bases left between them. The CDR3 protein is CASSLDSNQPQHF. Written as DNA, the CDR3 is TGTGCCAGCAGCCTAGATAGCAATCAGCCCCAGCATTTT.

This rearrangement joins TRBV7-3 to TRBJ2-3, with 13 bases aligning to TRBD2. Trimming cost V 5 bases and J 0 bases; bases outside gene matches: 5. Germline V gives CDR1 SGHTA, CDR2 FQGTGA. The CDR3 contains 17 residues. The chain's CDR3 is CASSRLAGGSSTDTQYF. CDR3 DNA sequence: TGTGCCAGCAGCCGACTAGCGGGGGGCTCTAGCACAGATACGCAGTATTTT.